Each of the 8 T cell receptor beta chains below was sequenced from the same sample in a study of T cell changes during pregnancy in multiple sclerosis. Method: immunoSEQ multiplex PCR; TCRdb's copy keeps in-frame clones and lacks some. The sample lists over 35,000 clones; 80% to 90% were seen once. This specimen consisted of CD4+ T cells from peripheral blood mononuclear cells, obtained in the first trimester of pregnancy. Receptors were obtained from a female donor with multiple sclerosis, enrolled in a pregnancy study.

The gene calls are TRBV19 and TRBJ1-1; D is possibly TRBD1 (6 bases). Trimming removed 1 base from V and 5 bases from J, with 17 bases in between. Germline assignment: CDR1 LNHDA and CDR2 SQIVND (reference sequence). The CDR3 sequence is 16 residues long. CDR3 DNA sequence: TGTGCCAGTAGTATAGGGGGGCGGATCGCCCCTACTGAAGCTTTCTTT. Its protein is CASSIGGRIAPTEAFF.

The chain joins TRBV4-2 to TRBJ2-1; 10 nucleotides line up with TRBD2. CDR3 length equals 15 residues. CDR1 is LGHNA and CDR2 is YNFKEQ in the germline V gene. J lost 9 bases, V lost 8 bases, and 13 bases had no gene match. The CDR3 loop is CASGSSGRAFGEQFF. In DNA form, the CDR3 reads TGTGCCAGCGGATCTAGCGGGAGAGCTTTTGGTGAGCAGTTCTTC.

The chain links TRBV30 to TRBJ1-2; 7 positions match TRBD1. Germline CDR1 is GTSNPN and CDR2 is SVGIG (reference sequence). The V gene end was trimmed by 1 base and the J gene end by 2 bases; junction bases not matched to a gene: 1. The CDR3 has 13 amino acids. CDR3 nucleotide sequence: TGTGCCTGGAGTGAACAGGGGAACTATGGCTACACCTTC. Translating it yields CAWSEQGNYGYTF.

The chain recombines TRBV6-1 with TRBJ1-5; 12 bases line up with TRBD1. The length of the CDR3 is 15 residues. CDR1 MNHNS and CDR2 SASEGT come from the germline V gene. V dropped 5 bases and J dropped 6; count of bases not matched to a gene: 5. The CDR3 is CASSHRDRGLQPQHF. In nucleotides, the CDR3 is TGTGCCAGCAGTCACCGGGACAGGGGGCTTCAGCCCCAGCATTTT.

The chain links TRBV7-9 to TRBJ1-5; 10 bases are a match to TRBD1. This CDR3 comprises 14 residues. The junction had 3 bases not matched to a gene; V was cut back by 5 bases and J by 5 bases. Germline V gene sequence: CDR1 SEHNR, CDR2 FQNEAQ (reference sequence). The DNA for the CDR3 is TGTGCCAGCAGCGCGACAGGGGGCGATCAGCCCCAGCATTTT. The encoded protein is CASSATGGDQPQHF.

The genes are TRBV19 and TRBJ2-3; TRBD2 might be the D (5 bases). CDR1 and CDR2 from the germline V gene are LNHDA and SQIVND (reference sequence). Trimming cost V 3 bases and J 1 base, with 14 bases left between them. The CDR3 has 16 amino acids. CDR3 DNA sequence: TGTGCCAGTAGTATTGGCCTGACTACCCGCACAGATACGCAGTATTTT. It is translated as CASSIGLTTRTDTQYF.

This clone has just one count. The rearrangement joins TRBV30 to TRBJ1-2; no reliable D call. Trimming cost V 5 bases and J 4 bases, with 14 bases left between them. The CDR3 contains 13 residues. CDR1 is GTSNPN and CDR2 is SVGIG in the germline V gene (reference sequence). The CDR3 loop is CAWERRVSYGYTF. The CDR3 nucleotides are TGTGCCTGGGAAAGGAGGGTGAGCTATGGCTACACCTTC.

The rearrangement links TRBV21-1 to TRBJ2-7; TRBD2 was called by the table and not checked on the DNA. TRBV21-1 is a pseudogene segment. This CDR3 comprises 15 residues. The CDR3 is CASSKNKREPYEQYF. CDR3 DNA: TGTGCCAGCAGCAAAAACAAGCGGGAGCCCTACGAGCAGTACTTC.